The 27 T cell receptor beta chains below come from one sample, sequenced in a study of blood T cell repertoires in COVID-19. Sequenced by immunoSEQ multiplex PCR; TCRdb stores in-frame clones only, minus some. This sample has 55,000 to 75,000 clones, with roughly 80% found just once. The source material was peripheral blood. The receptors shown here come from a man between 65 and 80 years old with acute or convalescent COVID-19.

This clone was counted only a few times. This chain links TRBV5-4 with TRBJ2-7; 15 nucleotides agree with TRBD2. Germline V lookup: CDR1 SGHNT, CDR2 YYREEE (reference sequence). Trimming at V came to 2 bases and at J to 2 bases, leaving 5 bases not matched to a gene. The CDR3 is 17 residues long. CDR3 bases: TGTGCCAGCAGCTTCGGACTAGCGGGAGGGCCCCCCTACGAGCAGTACTTC. This sequence encodes CASSFGLAGGPPYEQYF.

The V gene is TRBV3-1 (or the pseudogene TRBV3-2), the J gene TRBJ1-4; 7 nucleotides align to TRBD1. CDR3 length equals 15 residues. Per germline, CDR1 LGHDT and CDR2 YNNKEL (reference sequence). V shed 4 bases and J 1 base; nucleotides not matched to a gene: 3. The CDR3 bases are TGTGCCAGCAGCCCCCCAGGGGGAACTAATGAAAAACTGTTTTTT. Translating gives CASSPPGGTNEKLFF.

The rearrangement links TRBV7-9 to TRBJ2-1; 14 nucleotides agree with TRBD2. There are 17 residues in the CDR3. V lost 4 bases and J lost 10; bases outside the gene matches: 12. The V gene's germline CDR1 is SEHNR and CDR2 FQNEAQ (reference sequence). CDR3 nucleotide sequence: TGTGCCAGCAGCTCACCTTCGGGACTAGCGGGAGTCTTGGAGCAGTTCTTC. Residues: CASSSPSGLAGVLEQFF.

This chain connects TRBV7-3 to TRBJ2-3; 8 nucleotides match TRBD2. Germline CDR1 is SGHTA and CDR2 is FQGTGA. CDR3 length equals 17 residues. Trimming removed 4 bases from V and 4 bases from J; junction bases left unmatched: 13. This CDR3 reads CASSSFGGAKIPDTQYF. CDR3 nucleotide sequence: TGTGCCAGCAGCTCGTTCGGGGGGGCTAAAATCCCAGATACGCAGTATTTT.

The chain combines TRBV10-3 with TRBJ1-1, with 12 nucleotides matching TRBD1. The CDR3 runs to 20 residues. Trimming cost V 1 base and J 5 bases; bases outside gene matches: 17. In germline, CDR1 is ENHRY, CDR2 SYGVKD. As DNA, the CDR3 is TGTGCCATCAGTGAGTGGCTCATCACCGGGACAGGGGGCAGCGGAACTGAAGCTTTCTTT. Protein: CAISEWLITGTGGSGTEAFF.

The rearrangement joins TRBV6-5 to TRBJ2-5; D not certain. Trimming stripped 2 bases from V and 5 bases from J, with 15 bases between. The CDR3 sequence is 15 residues long. The germline gives CDR1 MNHEY, CDR2 SVGAGI. CDR3 in DNA: TGTGCCAGCAGTTACCCCCCAGGTTCCAGTGAGACCCAGTACTTC. Protein: CASSYPPGSSETQYF.

The chain uses TRBV19 and TRBJ2-1; 9 bases line up with TRBD2. V gave up 3 bases and J gave up 0 bases; unmatched junction bases: 3. The CDR3 spans 16 residues. Germline CDR1 and CDR2: LNHDA and SQIVND (reference sequence). This chain's CDR3 is CASSMDSGSSYNEQFF. As DNA, the CDR3 is TGTGCCAGTAGTATGGATAGCGGGAGCTCCTACAATGAGCAGTTCTTC.

The rearrangement joins TRBV27 to TRBJ2-1; 9 nucleotides agree with TRBD2. CDR3 length: 16 amino acids. Germline V gene lookup returns CDR1 MNHEY and CDR2 SMNVEV (reference sequence). Unmatched junction bases numbered 9, after V lost 5 bases and J lost 4 bases. The CDR3 loop reads CASSTLGAGGYNEQFF. The CDR3 region has the DNA TGTGCCAGCAGTACCCTGGGCGCGGGAGGGTACAATGAGCAGTTCTTC.

J is TRBJ2-5 and V is TRBV7-2; 12 bases map to TRBD2. Losses at the gene ends were 7 bases for V and 3 bases for J; bases not matched to a gene: 15. CDR1 is SGHTA, CDR2 FQGNSA, per germline. The CDR3 loop spans 18 amino acids. CDR3 nucleotide sequence: TGTGCCAGCAAATTCCTAGCGGGAGGGCCAGTAGGAAAAGAGACCCAGTACTTC. Translated, it gives CASKFLAGGPVGKETQYF.

The chain joins TRBV7-9 to TRBJ2-7; D remains ambiguous. From germline, CDR1 is SEHNR and CDR2 FQNEAQ (reference sequence). This CDR3 region has 14 residues. Trimming shortened V by 5 bases and J by 0 bases, and 11 bases separated the two germline ends. CDR3 DNA: TGTGCCAGCAGCACCGACCTAGTCTCCTACGAGCAGTACTTC. Translating gives CASSTDLVSYEQYF.

This clone has a handful of counts. V is TRBV30 and J is TRBJ1-5; D ambiguous. CDR3 length: 12 residues. CDR1 is GTSNPN, CDR2 SVGIG, per germline (reference sequence). Trimming cost V 5 bases and J 9 bases, with 14 bases left between them. Here the CDR3 DNA reads TGTGCCTGGGGACGGACGGAGGGGCCCCAGCATTTT. Amino acids: CAWGRTEGPQHF.

The rearrangement joins TRBV6-5 to TRBJ1-1; no clear D. From germline, CDR1 is MNHEY and CDR2 SVGAGI. Trimming pared 1 base from V and 2 bases from J, leaving 11 bases between. The CDR3 has 15 residues. In DNA, the CDR3 is TGTGCCAGCAGTTACTTTAACCGGGGAAACACTGAAGCTTTCTTT. Protein product: CASSYFNRGNTEAFF.

The chain uses TRBV5-4 and TRBJ1-1, with 7 bases matching TRBD1. The CDR3 totals 15 residues. Per germline, CDR1 SGHNT and CDR2 YYREEE (reference sequence). Trimming took 0 bases from V and 4 from J; bases not matched to a gene: 6. The CDR3: CASSLVGGEGTEAFF. The CDR3 bases are TGTGCCAGCAGCTTGGTAGGGGGCGAGGGCACTGAAGCTTTCTTT.

This clone came up a few times. The chain carries TRBV4-3 and TRBJ2-1; 7 nucleotides line up with TRBD2. Germline-derived CDR1 and CDR2 are LGHNA and YSLEER. The CDR3 is 14 amino acids. After removal of 4 bases from V and 7 bases from J, the junction contained 7 bases not matched to a gene. The chain's CDR3 is CASSRGLEGNEQFF. CDR3 in DNA: TGCGCCAGCAGCCGCGGACTAGAGGGGAATGAGCAGTTCTTC.

This rearrangement joins TRBV19 to TRBJ1-4; 8 bases agree with TRBD1. The length of the CDR3 is 16 residues. J was trimmed by 8 bases and V by 4 bases; bases with no gene match: 12. Germline V gives CDR1 LNHDA, CDR2 SQIVND (reference sequence). CDR3 amino acids: CASSTGTGLRGEKLFF. DNA for the CDR3: TGTGCCAGTAGTACGGGGACAGGACTTCGAGGGGAAAAACTGTTTTTT.

This chain uses TRBV6-5 with TRBJ1-2; D possibly corresponds to TRBD1 (6 bases). This CDR3 is 14 amino acids long. Germline-derived CDR1 and CDR2 are MNHEY and SVGAGI. Trimming cost V 2 bases and J 8 bases, with 15 bases left between them. CDR3 in DNA: TGTGCCAGCAGTTACACCAGGACCGGACAGGGCTACACCTTC. Translated, it gives CASSYTRTGQGYTF.

The chain is built from TRBV5-1 and TRBJ1-6, with D possibly matching TRBD1 (6 bases). V lost 6 bases, J lost 7 bases, and 14 bases lay in between. From germline, CDR1 is SGHRS and CDR2 YFSETQ. This CDR3 is 14 amino acids long. CDR3 sequence: CASKEPGENSPLHF. The CDR3 DNA reads TGCGCCAGCAAAGAACCAGGGGAAAATTCACCCCTCCACTTT.

The chain couples TRBV7-8 to TRBJ1-1; D is ambiguous. This CDR3 spans 16 amino acids. V was cut by 5 bases and J by 1 base, with 17 bases left in between. CDR1 and CDR2 from the germline V gene are SGHVS and FQNEAQ. CDR3 amino acids: CASSLQPVIGNTEAFF. The CDR3 nucleotides are TGTGCCAGCAGCCTCCAACCGGTTATTGGGAACACTGAAGCTTTCTTT.

This clone was found a few times. The genes are TRBV7-8 and TRBJ1-1, with a weak D call TRBD1 (6 bases). The CDR3 runs 16 residues. The V gene lost 1 base and the J gene lost 1 base, with 13 bases spanning the gap. CDR1 SGHVS and CDR2 FQNEAQ come from the germline V gene. The CDR3 sequence: CASSLVAGAGNTEAFF. CDR3 DNA: TGTGCCAGCAGCTTAGTAGCGGGGGCGGGGAACACTGAAGCTTTCTTT.

The chain links TRBV24-1 to TRBJ2-7; 11 nucleotides match TRBD2. V gave up 4 bases and J gave up 9 bases; unmatched junction bases: 19. The CDR3 is made up of 18 amino acids. CDR1 and CDR2 from the germline V gene are KGHDR and SFDVKD. This CDR3 is CATSERLAGTEGASRQYF. Here the CDR3 DNA reads TGTGCCACCAGTGAAAGACTAGCGGGAACCGAGGGGGCATCGCGGCAGTACTTC.

The V call is TRBV19, the J call TRBJ1-1; 9 bases fit TRBD1. Losses at the gene ends were 2 bases for V and 6 bases for J; bases not matched to a gene: 7. The CDR3 covers 15 residues. Germline-derived CDR1 and CDR2 are LNHDA and SQIVND (reference sequence). The CDR3: CASSIRQGVKAEAFF. The CDR3 DNA reads as TGTGCCAGTAGTATACGACAGGGGGTGAAAGCTGAAGCTTTCTTT.

This chain joins TRBV19 and TRBJ2-7, with 9 positions matching TRBD2. CDR1 and CDR2 from the germline V gene are LNHDA and SQIVND (reference sequence). After removal of 3 bases from V and 1 base from J, the junction contained 13 bases not matched to a gene. The CDR3 contains 18 residues. The CDR3 DNA reads as TGTGCCAGTAGTATGGTTGGCCTAGCGGGAATCGCGTCCTACGAGCAGTACTTC. Translating gives CASSMVGLAGIASYEQYF. Full variable domain (rest looked up from reference TRBV19 and TRBJ2-7): DGGITQSPKYLFRKEGQNVTLSCEQNLNHDAMYWYRQDPGQGLRLIYYSQIVNDFQKGDIAEGYSVSREKKESFPLTVTSAQKNPTAFYLCASSMVGLAGIASYEQYFGPGTRLTVT.

This rearrangement joins TRBV6-5 to TRBJ2-7, with a tentative D call TRBD2 (5 bases). CDR1 is MNHEY and CDR2 is SVGAGI in the germline V gene. V lost 4 bases and J lost 2, with 15 bases in between. This CDR3 is 15 amino acids long. CDR3 DNA: TGTGCCAGCAGTTTTCGGGGATTAGGTGCCTACGAGCAGTACTTC. This encodes CASSFRGLGAYEQYF.

This clone showed up just a few times. V usage is TRBV3-1 (or the pseudogene TRBV3-2) and J usage is TRBJ2-5; the D is unclear. The CDR3 contains 12 residues. The V end lost 0 bases, the J end lost 4 bases, and 3 bases lay between the germline ends. Germline V gene lookup returns CDR1 LGHDT and CDR2 YNNKEL (reference sequence). The CDR3 sequence is CASSQDRETQYF. CDR3 in DNA: TGTGCCAGCAGCCAAGATAGAGAGACCCAGTACTTC.

This clone came up a few times. This rearrangement joins TRBV28 to TRBJ1-1; perhaps TRBD1 as D (5 bases). The CDR3 length is 14 residues. The V end was cut by 3 bases, the J end by 4 bases, with 12 bases between. The germline gives CDR1 MDHEN, CDR2 SYDVKM. In DNA, the CDR3 is TGTGCCAGCAGTTTGTGGCAGGGTGGCACTGAAGCTTTCTTT. This translates into CASSLWQGGTEAFF.

The gene calls are TRBV19 and TRBJ1-1; D may be TRBD1 (6 bases). The CDR3 contains 17 residues. V was trimmed by 3 bases and J by 2 bases, leaving 19 bases between them. Germline CDR1 is LNHDA and CDR2 is SQIVND (reference sequence). The CDR3 nucleotides read TGTGCCAGTAGTATTCGCGGACAGCGTGCTTCCAACACTGAAGCTTTCTTT. Protein product: CASSIRGQRASNTEAFF.

The chain couples TRBV7-3 to TRBJ2-7; 11 nucleotides agree with TRBD2. CDR3 length: 15 residues. Germline V lookup: CDR1 SGHTA, CDR2 FQGTGA. Trimming removed 1 base from V and 7 bases from J; junction bases left unmatched: 6. The CDR3 is CASSLRLAGREEQYF. As DNA, the CDR3 is TGTGCCAGCAGCTTAAGACTAGCGGGGCGGGAGGAGCAGTACTTC.